The 24 T cell receptor beta chains presented below share a single source sample, sequenced in a study of neurological immune-mediated disorders. TCRdb re-derived calls from the 5' RACE reads in MiXCR, one entry per CDR3 protein. This sample has about 51,000 distinct CDR3 sequences; over 15% occur once, and the top ten carry under 4.5%. Sequenced: PBMCs. The source is a man aged 55 to 70 in good health.

This rearrangement joins TRBV12-3 or TRBV12-4 to TRBJ1-5, with D unresolved. V lost 5 bases and J 0 bases, leaving 11 bases between the germline ends. The CDR3 has 15 residues. The CDR3, as DNA: TGTGCCAGCAGTCCCTCCTATTCTAGCAATCAGCCCCAGCATTTT. Translation: CASSPSYSSNQPQHF.

Many counts were recorded for this clonotype. V gene TRBV12-3 or TRBV12-4 combines with J gene TRBJ1-2; D may be TRBD1 (5 bases). This CDR3 contains 14 residues. V was trimmed by 5 bases and J by 7 bases, leaving 17 bases between them. The CDR3: CASSPGRTTGGYTF. In nucleotides, the CDR3 is TGTGCCAGCAGTCCGGGACGGACCACGGGTGGCTACACCTTC.

This clonotype has ten or more counts. This may arise from a read error, as a much more abundant clone is one base away. V usage is TRBV5-5 and J usage is TRBJ2-5; D possibly corresponds to TRBD2 (5 bases). Trimming left V 3 bases short and J 4 bases short, with 7 bases between. In germline, CDR1 is SGHKS, CDR2 YYEKEE (reference sequence). CDR3 length equals 12 residues. In DNA form, the CDR3 reads TGTGCCAGCAGCTCCCGGGGAGAGACCCAGTACTTC. This codes for CASSSRGETQYF.

This clonotype appeared many times. The gene calls are TRBV2 and TRBJ2-4, with D possibly TRBD1 on 6 matching bases. From germline, CDR1 is SNHLY and CDR2 FYNNEI. The CDR3 has 17 amino acids. Trimming left V 1 base short and J 1 base short, with 14 bases between. CDR3 region: CASSEVGQTIAKNIQYF. For the CDR3, the DNA is TGTGCCAGCAGTGAAGTGGGACAAACGATCGCCAAAAACATTCAGTACTTC.

This clonotype occurred many times. This rearrangement joins TRBV20-1 to TRBJ2-7; 8 positions agree with TRBD2. The CDR3 has 16 residues. Germline values: CDR1 DFQATT, CDR2 SNEGSKA (reference sequence). After removal of 1 base from V and 6 bases from J, the junction contained 14 bases not matched to a gene. CDR3 amino acids: CSARASSGDRSTEQYF. CDR3 DNA: TGCAGTGCTAGAGCCAGTAGCGGGGACCGATCCACCGAGCAGTACTTC.

This clonotype was detected many times. The CDR3 DNA follows: TGTGCCAGCAGCCAGGGGTCATGGAATGAGCAGTTCTTC. This translates into CASSQGSWNEQFF. The chain couples TRBV3-1 to TRBJ2-1, with D hard to call. V was clipped by 3 bases and J by 7 bases, with 10 bases between them. From germline, CDR1 is LGHDT and CDR2 YNNKEL (reference sequence). The CDR3 runs to 13 residues.

Ten or more counts support this clonotype. V is TRBV5-1 and J is TRBJ2-1; D remains ambiguous. The CDR3 has 17 residues. The germline V gene has CDR1 SGHRS and CDR2 YFSETQ. V was trimmed by 1 base and J by 6 bases, leaving 20 bases between them. The CDR3 DNA follows: TGCGCCAGCAGCTTGACGGGCCTCCTCTTTCGGCGCAATGAGCAGTTCTTC. Protein: CASSLTGLLFRRNEQFF.

Many counts were recorded for this clonotype. The chain links TRBV6-2 or TRBV6-3 to TRBJ2-1; TRBD2 is a possible D gene (6 bases). Trimming took 9 bases from V and 9 from J, leaving 15 bases between them. CDR1 is MNHEY and CDR2 is SVGEGT in the germline V gene. CDR3 length: 12 residues. CDR3 bases: TGTGCCAGTGGAGGGCTAGCGAGTGAGCAGTTCTTC. It translates to CASGGLASEQFF.

This clonotype was recorded many times. The rearrangement joins TRBV4-3 to TRBJ2-3; 10 nucleotides align to TRBD2. The CDR3 is made up of 17 amino acids. Germline loops: CDR1 LGHNA, CDR2 YSLEER. V lost 0 bases to trimming and J lost 6 bases; unmatched junction nucleotides: 9. The CDR3 bases are TGCGCCAGCAGCCAAGAGGGTCGAGCGGGGGGGGTCGATACGCAGTATTTT. As protein: CASSQEGRAGGVDTQYF.

This clonotype has ten or more counts. V is TRBV14 and J is TRBJ1-1; D call uncertain. CDR1 and CDR2 (germline): SGHDN, FVKESK. The CDR3 contains 13 residues. With 2 bases removed from V and 0 bases from J, the gap between germline ends came to 4 bases. CDR3 sequence: CASSQSLNTEAFF. The CDR3 DNA is TGTGCCAGCAGCCAATCTCTGAACACTGAAGCTTTCTTT.

The CDR3: CSARETTSGRSTEELFF. The CDR3 DNA reads as TGCAGTGCTAGAGAGACGACTAGCGGGAGAAGCACAGAGGAGCTGTTTTTT. The chain uses TRBV20-1 and TRBJ2-2; TRBD2 matches at 12 bases. The CDR3 length is 17 residues. Germline lookup yields CDR1 DFQATT and CDR2 SNEGSKA (reference sequence). Trimming cost V 0 bases and J 10 bases; bases outside gene matches: 12.

This clonotype was detected many times. The rearrangement joins TRBV29-1 to TRBJ1-1; weak D call: TRBD1 (5 bases). The CDR3 runs to 12 residues. Germline assignment: CDR1 SQVTM and CDR2 ANQGSEA. V lost 4 bases and J lost 2, with 8 bases in between. The CDR3 sequence is CSVARGNTEAFF. CDR3 nucleotides: TGCAGCGTTGCAAGGGGAAACACTGAAGCTTTCTTT.

The table lists this clonotype with many counts. The gene calls are TRBV12-3 or TRBV12-4 and TRBJ2-5, with D uncertain. This CDR3 contains 11 residues. Trimming took 8 bases from V and 5 from J, leaving 9 bases between them. The CDR3, as DNA: TGTGCCAGCCAGGTGAGGGAGACCCAGTACTTC. This codes for CASQVRETQYF.

This clonotype was recorded at least ten times. This rearrangement joins TRBV20-1 to TRBJ1-4; D is ambiguous. The germline V and J ends were trimmed by 4 bases and 0 bases, with 12 bases remaining between them. Germline V gene sequence: CDR1 DFQATT, CDR2 SNEGSKA (reference sequence). The CDR3 consists of 15 residues. CDR3 nucleotide sequence: TGCAGTGCTACCTACGCGGGTACAACTAATGAAAAACTGTTTTTT. This sequence encodes CSATYAGTTNEKLFF.

The CDR3 loop reads CASSLGNLPYEQYF. The CDR3 DNA reads TGTGCCAGCAGCTTAGGAAACTTACCCTACGAGCAGTACTTC. The chain has TRBV7-9 and TRBJ2-7, with unresolved D. The CDR3 length is 14 residues. Trimming stripped 1 base from V and 2 bases from J, with 9 bases between. Per the germline V gene, CDR1 is SEHNR and CDR2 is FQNEAQ (reference sequence). Full variable domain (outside the CDR3, taken from reference TRBV7-9 and TRBJ2-7): DTGVSQNPRHKITKRGQNVTFRCDPISEHNRLYWYRQTLGQGPEFLTYFQNEAQLEKSRLLSDRFSAERPKGSFSTLEIQRTEQGDSAMYLCASSLGNLPYEQYFGPGTRLTVT.

This clonotype was found many times. V and J are TRBV5-6 and TRBJ2-7, with TRBD1 matching over 8 bases. Trimming cost V 1 base and J 9 bases; bases outside gene matches: 3. CDR1 SGHDT and CDR2 YYEEEE come from the germline V gene. There are 12 residues in the CDR3. The CDR3 loop is CASSLTGTGQYF. The CDR3 DNA follows: TGTGCCAGCAGCTTGACAGGGACAGGGCAGTACTTC.

This chain links TRBV28 with TRBJ2-7, with no clear D. V was cut by 6 bases and J by 7 bases, with 13 bases left in between. Germline CDR1 and CDR2: MDHEN and SYDVKM. CDR3 length: 12 amino acids. The CDR3 protein is CASSNPRQEQYF. CDR3 in DNA: TGTGCCAGCAGCAACCCCCGCCAGGAGCAGTACTTC.

The chain combines TRBV4-1 with TRBJ2-4; perhaps TRBD1 as D (6 bases). The germline V gene has CDR1 MGHRA and CDR2 YSYEKL. The CDR3 loop spans 17 amino acids. Trimming left V 4 bases short and J 0 bases short, with 16 bases between. The CDR3 reads CASSLQSGRGAKNIQYF. The CDR3, as DNA: TGCGCCAGCAGCCTACAGTCGGGCAGGGGAGCCAAAAACATTCAGTACTTC.

The chain joins TRBV7-6 to TRBJ2-5, with a tentative D call TRBD1 (5 bases). Germline V lookup: CDR1 SGHVS, CDR2 FNYEAQ. Between the trimmed V and J ends, which lost 8 bases and 4 bases, there was a span of 14 bases. CDR3 length equals 13 residues. The CDR3 coding sequence is TGTGCCAGCGGGCAGGGCGAGGTAGAGACCCAGTACTTC. Translation: CASGQGEVETQYF. The full variable domain, rest sourced from reference TRBV7-6 and TRBJ2-5, is GAGVSQSPRYKVTKRGQDVALRCDPISGHVSLYWYRQALGQGPEFLTYFNYEAQQDKSGLPNDRFSAERPEGSISTLTIQRTEQRDSAMYRCASGQGEVETQYFGPGTRLLVL.

About this clonotype: One base away lies a much larger clone, so this may be a sequencing read error. The chain couples TRBV12-3 or TRBV12-4 to TRBJ2-1; a possible D gene is TRBD2 (6 bases). The CDR3 length is 14 residues. The CDR3 nucleotides are TGTGCCAGCAGTCGTAGCGGTTCCTACAATGATCAGTTCTTC. This sequence encodes CASSRSGSYNDQFF.

This clonotype was seen at least ten times. This sequence joins TRBV20-1 and TRBJ2-3; D possibly corresponds to TRBD2 (6 bases). Germline V gene lookup returns CDR1 DFQATT and CDR2 SNEGSKA (reference sequence). Between the trimmed V and J ends, which lost 5 bases and 2 bases, there was a span of 8 bases. The CDR3 runs to 12 residues. The CDR3, as DNA: TGCAGTGCTCCGGGGGACACAGATACGCAGTATTTT. It translates to CSAPGDTDTQYF.

This clonotype has a count of ten or more. J is TRBJ2-1 and V is TRBV6-5, with TRBD2 matching 9 bases. The CDR3 runs to 15 residues. With 5 bases clipped from V and 5 bases from J, the junction kept 7 bases outside the gene matches. CDR1 and CDR2 from the germline V gene are MNHEY and SVGAGI. This CDR3 reads CASSPGLAGNNEQFF. The CDR3 coding sequence is TGTGCCAGCAGTCCCGGTCTAGCGGGGAACAATGAGCAGTTCTTC.

This clonotype has at least ten counts. The rearrangement uses TRBV4-2 and TRBJ2-5, with D perhaps matching TRBD1 (6 bases). CDR3 length equals 14 residues. The V end lost 7 bases, the J end lost 2 bases, and 14 bases lay between the germline ends. The germline V gene encodes CDR1 LGHNA and CDR2 YNFKEQ. CDR3 in DNA: TGTGCCAGCACCGACAGGAGTGGACAAGAGACCCAGTACTTC. It is translated as CASTDRSGQETQYF.

In its sample, this clonotype was seen many times. The chain has TRBV6-5 and TRBJ2-1; TRBD1 matches 9 bases. The CDR3 length is 15 residues. Germline loops: CDR1 MNHEY, CDR2 SVGAGI. The V segment lost 2 bases and the J segment 5 bases; nucleotides outside the gene matches: 4. Here the CDR3 reads CASSYSGTGHNEQFF. CDR3 nucleotide sequence: TGTGCCAGCAGTTACAGCGGGACAGGGCACAATGAGCAGTTCTTC.